The present T cell receptor (beta chain) was sequenced within a study of T cells expressing NK-cell markers (dated by TCRdb to about 2020). About the investigation overall: In sorted CD3+CD56+NKG2C+, CD3+CD56+NKG2C- and CD3+CD56-NKG2C+ T-cell subsets from several donors, TCR beta-chain repertoires were profiled. The eight sequenced donors were randomly selected healthy volunteers, three men and five women. Among the eight sequenced donors, only one was HCMV-seronegative, while the other seven were HCMV-seropositive. Sequencing of the libraries produced 2 x 150 bp reads on Illumina HiSeq 2000/2500, MiSeq or NextSeq. What the research found in general, with its limitations: Whether the expanded NKG2C-expressing T cell clones were specific for HCMV antigens was left unclear. For 5 or 6 donors, the dominant CD3+CD56+NKG2C+ clonotypes were among the top 10 CD8+ clonotypes and accounted for about 1.0-7.5% of CD8+ T cells. Those dominant clonotypes were again the most abundant among CD3+CD56-NKG2C+ cells in several donors, at about 28.3-65%.

CDR1 MNHEY and CDR2 SVGEGT are derived from the germline V gene. Its CDR3 holds 17 amino acids, cysteine through phenylalanine. No DNA is recorded. HCMV serostatus was determined by detecting HCMV-specific IgG in serum with a commercial ELISA kit. Peripheral blood mononuclear cells were isolated from blood by Ficoll density gradient centrifugation. Note on this clonotype: It has no known antigen specificity.

Instrument used: Illumina HiSeq 2000. TCR beta cDNA libraries were prepared using 5'RACE template switching, which introduced a universal primer site and unique molecular identifiers. cDNA synthesis was primed from the TCR beta constant segment and was followed by two successive PCR amplification steps. The paper's data handling went like this. Reads were demultiplexed and grouped by UMI with MIGEC, and clonotypes were assembled and quantified with MiTCR. To exclude erroneous sequences, any TCR cDNA sequence not supported by at least two reads was discarded. The tcR package was used for downstream repertoire analysis, and clonotypes were matched across fractions by CDR3 nucleotide sequence plus V segment. VDJmatch was used to annotate antigen specificity against VDJdb, with one amino acid substitution allowed in CDR3. After reprocessing by TCRdb, each CDR3 protein sequence is one entry, and no DNA is given. It is TCRdb's table, rather than the study itself, that gives the V and J calls and clone size. The table held for this sample gives 400,000 to 500,000 distinct CDR3 sequences. Less than 7.5% of the sample goes to the ten largest clones.

The clonotype was recovered from a woman aged 18-69 years in good health. Sequencing used blood T cells: a sorted CD56 or NKG2C T cell subset, CD4+ or CD8+ T cells, or bulk PBMC T cells (not recorded which). The receptor chain draws on TRBV6-2 or TRBV6-3 and TRBJ2-1; TCRdb indicates TRBD1, and absent DNA this call remains unverified. This receptor carries the CDR3 CASSYGQGAASYNEQFF.